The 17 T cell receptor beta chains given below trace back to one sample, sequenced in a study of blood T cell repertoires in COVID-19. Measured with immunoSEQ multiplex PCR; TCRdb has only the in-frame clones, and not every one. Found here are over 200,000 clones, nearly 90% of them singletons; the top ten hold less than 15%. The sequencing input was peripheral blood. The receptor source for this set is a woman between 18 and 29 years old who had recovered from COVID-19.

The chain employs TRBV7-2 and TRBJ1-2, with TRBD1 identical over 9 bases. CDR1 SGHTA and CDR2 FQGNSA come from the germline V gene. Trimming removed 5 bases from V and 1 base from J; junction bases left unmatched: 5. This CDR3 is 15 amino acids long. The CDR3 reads CASSIRTGDNYGYTF. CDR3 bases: TGTGCCAGCAGCATCCGGACAGGGGATAACTATGGCTACACCTTC.

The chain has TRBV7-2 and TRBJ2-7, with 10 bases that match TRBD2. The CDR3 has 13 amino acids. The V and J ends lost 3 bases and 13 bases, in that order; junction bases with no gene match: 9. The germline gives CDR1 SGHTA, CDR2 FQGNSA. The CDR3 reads CASSLGLASEEYF. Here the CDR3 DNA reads TGTGCCAGCAGCTTGGGACTAGCGTCAGAGGAATACTTC.

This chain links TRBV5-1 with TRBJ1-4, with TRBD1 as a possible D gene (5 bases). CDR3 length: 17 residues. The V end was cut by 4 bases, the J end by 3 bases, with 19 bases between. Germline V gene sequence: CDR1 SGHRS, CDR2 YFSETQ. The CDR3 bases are TGCGCCAGCAGCGCCAGGGTTGGCTCAACACCTAATGAAAAACTGTTTTTT. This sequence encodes CASSARVGSTPNEKLFF.

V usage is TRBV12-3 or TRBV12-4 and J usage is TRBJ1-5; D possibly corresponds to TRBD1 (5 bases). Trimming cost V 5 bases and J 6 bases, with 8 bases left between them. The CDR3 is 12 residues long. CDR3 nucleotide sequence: TGTGCCAGCAGTAGCCAGGGTCAGCCCCAGCATTTT. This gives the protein CASSSQGQPQHF.

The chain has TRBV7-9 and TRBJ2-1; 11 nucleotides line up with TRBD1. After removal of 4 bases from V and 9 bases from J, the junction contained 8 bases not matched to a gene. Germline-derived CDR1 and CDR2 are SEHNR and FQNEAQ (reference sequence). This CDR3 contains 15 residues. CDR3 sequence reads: CASSWPGQGGSEQFF. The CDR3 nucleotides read TGTGCCAGCAGCTGGCCGGGACAGGGGGGCAGTGAGCAGTTCTTC.

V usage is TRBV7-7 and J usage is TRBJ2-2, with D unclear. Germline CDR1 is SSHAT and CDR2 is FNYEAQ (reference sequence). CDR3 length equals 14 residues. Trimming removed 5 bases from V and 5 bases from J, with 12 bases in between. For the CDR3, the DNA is TGTGCCAGCAGCCCTGCGGTGGTTACCGGGGAGCTGTTTTTT. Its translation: CASSPAVVTGELFF.

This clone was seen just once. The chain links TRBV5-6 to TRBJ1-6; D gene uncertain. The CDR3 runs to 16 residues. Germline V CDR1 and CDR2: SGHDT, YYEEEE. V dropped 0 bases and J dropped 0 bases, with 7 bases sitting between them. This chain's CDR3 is CASSLGAASYNSPLHF. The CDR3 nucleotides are TGTGCCAGCAGCTTGGGGGCCGCCTCCTATAATTCACCCCTCCACTTT.

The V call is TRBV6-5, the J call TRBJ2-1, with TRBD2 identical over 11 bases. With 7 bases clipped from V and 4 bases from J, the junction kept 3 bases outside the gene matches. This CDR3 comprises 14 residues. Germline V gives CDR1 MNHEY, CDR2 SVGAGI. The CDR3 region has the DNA TGTGCCAGCACAGGACTAGCGGGTTACAATGAGCAGTTCTTC. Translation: CASTGLAGYNEQFF.

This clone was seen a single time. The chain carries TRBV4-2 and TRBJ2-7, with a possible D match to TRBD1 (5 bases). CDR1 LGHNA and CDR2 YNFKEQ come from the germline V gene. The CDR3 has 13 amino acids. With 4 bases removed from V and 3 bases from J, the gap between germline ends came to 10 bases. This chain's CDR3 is CASSPRQGYEQYF. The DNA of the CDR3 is TGTGCCAGCAGCCCCCGCCAGGGCTACGAGCAGTACTTC.

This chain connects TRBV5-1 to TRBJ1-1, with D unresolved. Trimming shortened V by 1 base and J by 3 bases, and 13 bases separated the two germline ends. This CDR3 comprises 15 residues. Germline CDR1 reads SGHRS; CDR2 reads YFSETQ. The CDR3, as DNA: TGCGCCAGCAGCTTGAGTAGAGGGCCCGACACTGAAGCTTTCTTT. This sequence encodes CASSLSRGPDTEAFF.

The CDR3 here is CAGSKLQGDQSSGELFF. The CDR3 DNA follows: TGTGCCGGTTCAAAACTACAGGGGGACCAATCATCCGGGGAGCTGTTTTTT. V gene TRBV28 combines with J gene TRBJ2-2, with 8 bases matching TRBD1. J was trimmed by 6 bases and V by 11 bases; bases with no gene match: 20. The CDR3 spans 17 residues. Germline values: CDR1 MDHEN, CDR2 SYDVKM. The full variable domain, in which reference TRBV28 and TRBJ2-2 provide the parts outside the CDR3, is DVKVTQSSRYLVKRTGEKVFLECVQDMDHENMFWYRQDPGLGLRLIYFSYDVKMKEKGDIPEGYSVSREKKERFSLILESASTNQTSMYLCAGSKLQGDQSSGELFFGEGSRLTVL.

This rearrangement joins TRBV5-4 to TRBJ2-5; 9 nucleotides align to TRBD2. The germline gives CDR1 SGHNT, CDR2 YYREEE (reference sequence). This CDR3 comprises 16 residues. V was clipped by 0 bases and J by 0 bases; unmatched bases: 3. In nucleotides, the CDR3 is TGTGCCAGCAGCTTGGTTGCGGGGGGGTACCAAGAGACCCAGTACTTC. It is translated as CASSLVAGGYQETQYF.

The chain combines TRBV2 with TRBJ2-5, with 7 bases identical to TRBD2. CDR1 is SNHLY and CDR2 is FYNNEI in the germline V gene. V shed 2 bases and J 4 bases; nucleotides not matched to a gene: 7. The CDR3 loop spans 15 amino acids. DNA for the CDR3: TGTGCCAGCAGTGAAAACGGCGGGAGACGAGAGACCCAGTACTTC. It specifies CASSENGGRRETQYF.

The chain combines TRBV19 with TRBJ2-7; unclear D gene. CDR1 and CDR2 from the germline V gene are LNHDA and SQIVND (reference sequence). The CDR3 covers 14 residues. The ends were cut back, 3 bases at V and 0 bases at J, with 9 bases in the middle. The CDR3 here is CASSISSSSYEQYF. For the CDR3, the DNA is TGTGCCAGTAGTATTTCGTCGAGCTCCTACGAGCAGTACTTC.

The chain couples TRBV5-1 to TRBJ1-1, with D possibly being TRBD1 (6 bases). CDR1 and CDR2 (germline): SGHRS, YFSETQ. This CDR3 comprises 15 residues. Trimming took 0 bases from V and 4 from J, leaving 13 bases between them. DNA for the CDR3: TGCGCCAGCAGCTTGGCCACACAGGGTGGCACTGAAGCTTTCTTT. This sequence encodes CASSLATQGGTEAFF.

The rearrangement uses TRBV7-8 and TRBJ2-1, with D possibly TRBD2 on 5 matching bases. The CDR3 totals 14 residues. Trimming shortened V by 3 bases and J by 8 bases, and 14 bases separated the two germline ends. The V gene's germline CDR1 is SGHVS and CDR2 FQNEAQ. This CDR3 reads CASSLILEADEQFF. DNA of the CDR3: TGTGCCAGCAGCTTGATTTTGGAGGCCGATGAGCAGTTCTTC.

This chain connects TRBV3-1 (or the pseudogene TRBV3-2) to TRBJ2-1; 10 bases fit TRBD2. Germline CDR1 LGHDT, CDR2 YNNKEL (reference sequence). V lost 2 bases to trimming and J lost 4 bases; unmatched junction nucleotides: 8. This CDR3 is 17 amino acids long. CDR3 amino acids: CASSQLAGAPQYNEQFF. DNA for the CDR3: TGTGCCAGCAGCCAACTAGCGGGAGCCCCTCAATACAATGAGCAGTTCTTC.